The next 31 T cell receptor beta chains were all read from a single sample in a study of T cells in women clearing cervical HPV infection. Profiled with immunoSEQ multiplex PCR; TCRdb holds only in-frame clones, not every one. This sample's clone table lists nearly 20,000 clones. The sequenced material came from blood buffy coat. The source of these receptors is a woman aged 18 to 75 with a cervical HPV16 infection that either progressed to CIN3+ or cleared (not recorded which).

A note on this clone: The read ends 3 residues shy of where the CDR3 ends; the end is completed using the germline J gene. This chain links TRBV5-1 with TRBJ2-5; D call uncertain. Germline values: CDR1 SGHRS, CDR2 YFSETQ. V gave up 0 bases and J gave up 2 bases, with 11 bases separating them. The CDR3 sequence is 15 residues long. CDR3 DNA, as far as it was read: TGCGCCAGCAGCTTGGAAGCACGTAAACAAGAGACC. It translates to CASSLEARKQET. The full-length CDR3 reads as CASSLEARKQETQYF.

Here the CDR3 reads CASSRGHQETQYF. CDR3 bases read: TGTGCCAGCTCGAGGGGGCACCAAGAGACC. J is TRBJ2-5 and V is TRBV7-6; 7 nucleotides agree with TRBD1. Read data end 3 residues before the CDR3 end; the end is taken from the germline J gene. J gave up 0 bases and V 8 bases, and 3 bases lay outside the gene matches. CDR1 and CDR2 (germline): SGHVS, FNYEAQ. The CDR3 runs to 13 residues. The full variable domain, its missing parts supplied by reference TRBV7-6 and TRBJ2-5, is GAGVSQSPRYKVTKRGQDVALRCDPISGHVSLYWYRQALGQGPEFLTYFNYEAQQDKSGLPNDRFSAERPEGSISTLTIQRTEQRDSAMYRCASSRGHQETQYFGPGTRLLVL.

On this clone itself: The CDR3 end is not reached by the read, which stops 3 residues before it; the germline J gene fills it in. V and J are TRBV7-6 and TRBJ2-2; D assignment may be TRBD1 or TRBD2 (5 bases each). Germline CDR1 reads SGHVS; CDR2 reads FNYEAQ. The CDR3 length is 14 residues. The ends were cut back, 2 bases at V and 5 bases at J, with 9 bases in the middle. CDR3 bases read: TGTGCCAGCAGCTTAACCGAGGGGACCGGGGAG. Residues: CASSLTEGTGE. The entire CDR3 protein is CASSLTEGTGELFF.

Note on this clone: The CDR3 is cut off 3 residues early in the read; its end comes from the germline J gene. This rearrangement joins TRBV9 to TRBJ2-3; D possibly corresponds to TRBD1 (6 bases). V was shortened by 4 bases and J by 1 base, with 16 bases between the two germline ends. The germline V gene encodes CDR1 SGDLS and CDR2 YYNGEE. The CDR3 spans 16 residues. The CDR3 reads CASSPPDSFGTDTQYF. CDR3 DNA (partial): TGTGCCAGCAGCCCACCGGACAGCTTCGGCACAGATACG.

Concerning this clone: The CDR3 end lies 3 residues beyond the end of the read and is filled in from the germline J gene. The identical CDR3 is also encoded by other nucleotide sequences in the sample. The chain recombines TRBV20-1 with TRBJ2-2; 8 positions match TRBD2. The germline V gene encodes CDR1 DFQATT and CDR2 SNEGSKA (reference sequence). Unmatched junction bases numbered 3, after V lost 6 bases and J lost 0 bases. The CDR3 consists of 14 residues. The CDR3 sequence is CSASGGANTGELFF. The covered CDR3 bases are TGCAGTGCAAGCGGGGGAGCGAACACCGGGGAG.

For this clone: The CDR3 end lies 3 residues beyond the end of the read and is filled in from the germline J gene. The chain carries TRBV7-6 and TRBJ1-2; tentative D call: TRBD1 (6 bases). The CDR3 contains 15 residues. Germline V gene data show CDR1 as SGHVS and CDR2 as FNYEAQ. CDR3 bases read: TGTGCCAGCAGCCTAAAGGGGGACGGTCTGGGAGGC. It specifies CASSLKGDGLGG. The full-length CDR3 reads as CASSLKGDGLGGYTF.

Note on this clone: The read gets to within 3 residues of the CDR3 end, and the germline J gene fills in the rest. The chain combines TRBV5-5 with TRBJ2-1; no clear D. Trimming shortened V by 4 bases and J by 7 bases, and 18 bases separated the two germline ends. The CDR3 sequence is 15 residues long. Germline CDR1 reads SGHKS; CDR2 reads YYEKEE (reference sequence). The CDR3 DNA, read in part, is TGTGCCAGCAGCCAAAGAGGCCCAACCCTTAATGAG. Translating it yields CASSQRGPTLNE. The full CDR3 reads CASSQRGPTLNEQFF.

CDR3 DNA (partial): TGTGCCAGTATGATAATGACCACGGGGGTTGGGGGCAATCAGCCC. Translating it yields CASMIMTTGVGGNQP. The complete CDR3 reads CASMIMTTGVGGNQPQHF. This rearrangement joins TRBV19 to TRBJ1-5; D possibly corresponds to TRBD1 (5 bases). Read coverage stops 3 residues before the CDR3 terminus; the germline J gene supplies the remainder. Looked up from germline, CDR1 is LNHDA and CDR2 is SQIVND (reference sequence). This CDR3 comprises 18 residues. V shed 7 bases and J shed 2 bases, with 24 bases lying between them.

The DNA read from the CDR3 is TGCGCCAGCAGCACAATTGCAGGGGGCTCGGGGCAAGAGACC. Amino acids: CASSTIAGGSGQET. The whole CDR3 region reads CASSTIAGGSGQETQYF. This rearrangement joins TRBV4-1 to TRBJ2-5; 8 bases are shared with TRBD1. From the germline J gene comes the end of the CDR3, since the read stops 3 residues before it. Germline assignment: CDR1 MGHRA and CDR2 YSYEKL. V gave up 5 bases and J gave up 2 bases; unmatched junction bases: 13. This CDR3 region has 17 residues.

As regards this clone: Coverage ceases 3 residues before the CDR3 finishes, and the germline J gene fills in the end. The V gene is TRBV5-4, the J gene TRBJ2-7; 9 nucleotides align to TRBD1. CDR1 SGHNT and CDR2 YYREEE come from the germline V gene (reference sequence). The CDR3 has 14 amino acids. V lost 4 bases to trimming and J lost 4 bases; unmatched junction nucleotides: 6. The covered CDR3 bases are TGTGCCAGCAGCAAGGACAGGGGAAGATACGAG. This codes for CASSKDRGRYE. The CDR3 in full is CASSKDRGRYEQYF. The full variable domain, with the rest looked up from reference TRBV5-4 and TRBJ2-7, is ETGVTQSPTHLIKTRGQQVTLRCSSQSGHNTVSWYQQALGQGPQFIFQYYREEENGRGNFPPRFSGLQFPNYSSELNVNALELDDSALYLCASSKDRGRYEQYFGPGTRLTVT.

About this clone: The read ends 3 residues shy of where the CDR3 ends; the end is completed using the germline J gene. This chain joins TRBV5-1 and TRBJ2-1, with D perhaps matching TRBD1 (5 bases). Germline CDR1 SGHRS, CDR2 YFSETQ. V was pared by 0 bases and J by 9 bases, with 10 bases between. This CDR3 contains 13 residues. The CDR3 bases that were read are TGCGCCAGCAGCTTGGTGTGGGGCGGTGAG. As protein: CASSLVWGGE. The entire CDR3 reads CASSLVWGGEQFF.

With regard to this clone: The CDR3 extends 3 residues past the end of the read, so its final part is completed from the germline J gene. V usage is TRBV4-2 and J usage is TRBJ2-3; 14 positions match TRBD2. With 4 bases clipped from V and 1 base from J, the junction kept 10 bases outside the gene matches. The CDR3 has 19 residues. CDR1 and CDR2 (germline): LGHNA, YNFKEQ. Partial CDR3 DNA: TGTGCCAGCAGCCGAGGTCTGGGGACTAGCGGGGGCCGCACAGATACG. Translation: CASSRGLGTSGGRTDT. The complete CDR3 protein is CASSRGLGTSGGRTDTQYF.

This clone is called medium-sized based on its frequency. With the read ending 3 residues before the CDR3 end, the germline J gene is used to fill in that end. The V call is TRBV19, the J call TRBJ2-3; D may be TRBD2 (5 bases). The germline CDR1 and CDR2 sequences are LNHDA and SQIVND (reference sequence). Trimming shortened V by 5 bases and J by 0 bases, and 9 bases separated the two germline ends. The CDR3 has 14 amino acids. The DNA read from the CDR3 is TGTGCCAGTAGTCCCGGACTTAGCACAGATACG. It translates to CASSPGLSTDT. The complete CDR3 reads CASSPGLSTDTQYF.

Details on this clone: The read gets to within 3 residues of the CDR3 end, and the germline J gene fills in the rest. The gene calls are TRBV2 and TRBJ2-7; D might be TRBD2 (5 bases). The length of the CDR3 is 11 residues. With 6 bases removed from V and 4 bases from J, the gap between germline ends came to 7 bases. Germline values: CDR1 SNHLY, CDR2 FYNNEI. CDR3 amino acids: CASSRLYEQYF. The covered CDR3 bases are TGTGCCAGCAGCCGACTATACGAG.

Turning to this clone: With the read ending 3 residues before the CDR3 end, the germline J gene is used to fill in that end. The genes are TRBV7-3 and TRBJ1-1; TRBD1 matches at 7 bases. Germline CDR1 is SGHTA and CDR2 is FQGTGA. The CDR3 contains 13 residues. J lost 3 bases, V lost 2 bases, and 0 bases had no gene match. The covered CDR3 bases are TGTGCCAGCAGCTTAGACAGGGACACTGAA. Amino acids: CASSLDRDTE. The entire CDR3 protein is CASSLDRDTEAFF.

Concerning this clone: The CDR3 end is not reached by the read, which stops 3 residues before it; the germline J gene fills it in. The chain carries TRBV20-1 and TRBJ1-5, with D perhaps TRBD1 (5 bases). The CDR3 consists of 16 residues. Germline V gene data show CDR1 as DFQATT and CDR2 as SNEGSKA (reference sequence). With 3 bases removed from V and 3 bases from J, the gap between germline ends came to 18 bases. The CDR3 is CSARSVRGGFNQPQHF. CDR3 DNA, as far as it was read: TGCAGTGCTAGGAGTGTGAGGGGAGGGTTCAATCAGCCC.

With regard to this clone: The read is 3 residues too short to cover the CDR3 end, so that end is filled in from the germline J gene. The chain employs TRBV20-1 and TRBJ1-6; tentative D call: TRBD1 (5 bases). CDR1 and CDR2 from the germline V gene are DFQATT and SNEGSKA (reference sequence). This CDR3 has 17 residues. Trimming left V 0 bases short and J 2 bases short, with 14 bases between. CDR3 region: CSARDHRQGTYNSPLHF. Incomplete CDR3 DNA: TGCAGTGCTAGAGATCACAGGCAGGGAACCTATAATTCACCC.

About this clone: The read falls 3 residues short of the CDR3 end, and the missing part is taken from the germline J gene. The genes are TRBV27 and TRBJ2-3; TRBD1 matches at 8 bases. With 5 bases clipped from V and 1 base from J, the junction kept 8 bases outside the gene matches. The germline V gene encodes CDR1 MNHEY and CDR2 SMNVEV (reference sequence). CDR3 size: 16 residues. Incomplete CDR3 DNA: TGTGCCAGCAGTCCTCAGGGGGCCCGTGGCACAGATACG. It codes for CASSPQGARGTDT. The entire CDR3 reads CASSPQGARGTDTQYF.

About this clone itself: The read ends 3 residues shy of where the CDR3 ends; the end is completed using the germline J gene. The rearrangement links TRBV6-2 or TRBV6-3 to TRBJ1-5; 7 nucleotides line up with TRBD1. The CDR3 is 13 amino acids. In germline, CDR1 is MNHEY, CDR2 SVGEGT. Trimming took 6 bases from V and 4 from J; bases not matched to a gene: 3. The CDR3 region is CASSNRGNQPQHF. The DNA read from the CDR3 is TGTGCCAGCAGCAACAGGGGTAATCAGCCC.

Remarks on this clone: The read terminates 3 residues before the CDR3 end, so the remaining end is supplied by the germline J gene. This sequence joins TRBV18 and TRBJ1-6, with 8 bases fitting TRBD1. This CDR3 region has 14 residues. Germline trimming cut 6 bases from V and 6 bases from J; bases unmatched to any gene: 4. Germline values: CDR1 KGHSH, CDR2 LQKENI. The DNA read from the CDR3 is TGTGCCAGCTCGCCGGGACAGGTTAATTCACCC. Amino acid sequence: CASSPGQVNSP. The entire CDR3 sequence reads CASSPGQVNSPLHF.

In the case of this clone: The read terminates 3 residues ahead of where the CDR3 ends, so the germline J gene completes it. V is TRBV5-1 and J is TRBJ1-1; D remains ambiguous. In germline, CDR1 is SGHRS, CDR2 YFSETQ. The germline V and J ends were trimmed by 0 bases and 6 bases, with 15 bases remaining between them. The CDR3 spans 15 residues. The part of the CDR3 DNA that was read is TGCGCCAGCAGCTTGGACAGCCCTGGTATCTCTGAA. This codes for CASSLDSPGISE. The complete CDR3 sequence is CASSLDSPGISEAFF.

On this clone: The CDR3 end is not reached by the read, which stops 3 residues before it; the germline J gene fills it in. V is TRBV19 and J is TRBJ2-2; D unresolved. CDR3 length: 14 amino acids. Per the germline V gene, CDR1 is LNHDA and CDR2 is SQIVND (reference sequence). V lost 10 bases to trimming and J lost 3 bases, with 15 bases between them. The sequenced part of the CDR3 DNA is TGTGCCACACAGAGGCCCCTATACACCGGGGAG. Translation: CATQRPLYTGE. The complete CDR3 sequence is CATQRPLYTGELFF.

By frequency, this clone registers medium-sized. The read falls 3 residues short of the CDR3 end, and the missing part is taken from the germline J gene. The chain joins TRBV19 to TRBJ2-1; 7 bases match TRBD1. CDR3 length: 15 amino acids. V trimming: 7 bases; J trimming: 3 bases; junction bases outside the gene matches: 9. Per the germline V gene, CDR1 is LNHDA and CDR2 is SQIVND (reference sequence). The CDR3 DNA, read in part, is TGTGCCAGTACTGAAGCCGGGACAGACTACAATGAG. Amino acid sequence: CASTEAGTDYNE. The full CDR3 protein reads CASTEAGTDYNEQFF.

For this clone: Read data end 3 residues before the CDR3 end; the end is taken from the germline J gene. The chain joins TRBV30 to TRBJ2-7, with 9 bases identical to TRBD2. CDR1 and CDR2 (germline): GTSNPN, SVGIG (reference sequence). The CDR3 totals 14 residues. J was trimmed by 3 bases and V by 8 bases; bases with no gene match: 11. This chain's CDR3 is CAGDPGLASYEQYF. Partial CDR3 DNA: TGTGCCGGGGACCCGGGACTAGCAAGCTACGAG.

As regards this clone: The CDR3 extends 3 residues past the end of the read, so its final part is completed from the germline J gene. The rearrangement uses TRBV6-2 or TRBV6-3 and TRBJ2-1; 7 bases agree with TRBD2. Germline loops: CDR1 MNHEY, CDR2 SVGEGT. This CDR3 is built from 13 residues. The V and J ends lost 7 bases and 8 bases, in that order; junction bases with no gene match: 8. The CDR3 loop reads CASNSRAGDEQFF. The part of the CDR3 DNA that was read is TGTGCCAGCAACAGCAGGGCGGGGGATGAG.

Worth noting for this clone: The DNA ends 3 residues before the CDR3 does, and the rest of the CDR3 is filled in from the germline J gene. The J gene is TRBJ2-5, the V gene TRBV5-1, with TRBD2 matching over 8 bases. J gave up 4 bases and V 3 bases, and 11 bases lay outside the gene matches. This CDR3 spans 16 amino acids. Germline-derived CDR1 and CDR2 are SGHRS and YFSETQ. The part of the CDR3 DNA that was read is TGCGCCAGCAGCTCGGGACTTCGGGGGGGCGGAGAGACC. Translated: CASSSGLRGGGET. The complete CDR3 reads CASSSGLRGGGETQYF.

Notes on this clone: The read terminates 3 residues before the CDR3 end, so the remaining end is supplied by the germline J gene. The chain couples TRBV19 to TRBJ1-1; possibly TRBD1 for D (6 bases). This CDR3 is built from 17 residues. Germline V lookup: CDR1 LNHDA, CDR2 SQIVND (reference sequence). With 2 bases removed from V and 0 bases from J, the gap between germline ends came to 16 bases. CDR3 region: CASSINRRTAMNTEAFF. The DNA read from the CDR3 is TGTGCCAGTAGTATAAACCGAAGGACAGCGATGAACACTGAA. Combining the CDR3 with reference TRBV19 and TRBJ1-1 gives the whole variable domain DGGITQSPKYLFRKEGQNVTLSCEQNLNHDAMYWYRQDPGQGLRLIYYSQIVNDFQKGDIAEGYSVSREKKESFPLTVTSAQKNPTAFYLCASSINRRTAMNTEAFFGQGTRLTVV.

As for this clone: The read terminates 3 residues before the CDR3 end, so the remaining end is supplied by the germline J gene. The genes are TRBV5-3 and TRBJ1-1; TRBD1 matches 8 bases. TRBV5-3 has ORF status, its function being uncertain. V was pared by 4 bases and J by 0 bases, with 5 bases of the junction left unmatched. The CDR3 extends over 15 amino acids. This CDR3 is CARSHRTGLNTEAFF. CDR3 DNA, as far as it was read: TGTGCCAGAAGCCACCGGACAGGGTTGAACACTGAA.

Partial CDR3 DNA: TGCAGTGCTAGTTCCCCCCGCGGGGGGCGATACAATGAG. Amino acids: CSASSPRGGRYNE. The whole CDR3 is CSASSPRGGRYNEQFF. J is TRBJ2-1 and V is TRBV20-1; 8 bases are a match to TRBD2. The read ends 3 residues before the CDR3 terminus; that terminus is restored from the germline J gene. The CDR3 spans 16 residues. Germline V gene data show CDR1 as DFQATT and CDR2 as SNEGSKA (reference sequence). The V segment lost 3 bases and the J segment 4 bases; nucleotides outside the gene matches: 11.

In the case of this clone: From the germline J gene comes the end of the CDR3, since the read stops 3 residues before it. This rearrangement joins TRBV30 to TRBJ1-5; 8 bases are a match to TRBD1. The CDR3 sequence is 13 residues long. CDR1 and CDR2 (germline): GTSNPN, SVGIG (reference sequence). Losses at the gene ends were 2 bases for V and 4 bases for J; bases not matched to a gene: 1. CDR3 amino acids: CAWSRTGNQPQHF. CDR3 bases read: TGTGCCTGGAGTAGGACAGGGAATCAGCCC.

With respect to this clone: The read gets to within 3 residues of the CDR3 end, and the germline J gene fills in the rest. V gene TRBV20-1 combines with J gene TRBJ2-1, with 8 bases that match TRBD2. The germline gives CDR1 DFQATT, CDR2 SNEGSKA (reference sequence). The CDR3 loop spans 14 amino acids. Trimming cost V 6 bases and J 4 bases; bases outside gene matches: 8. CDR3 bases read: TGCAGTGCGAGGAAAAGCGGGGGTTACAATGAG. Translating gives CSARKSGGYNE. In full, the CDR3 is CSARKSGGYNEQFF.